Listed below are T cell receptor beta chains from one sample, sequenced in a study of cytomegalovirus exposure and HLA in healthy donors. Sequencing used immunoSEQ multiplex PCR; TCRdb keeps in-frame clones, though not all of them. The sample gives 110,000 to 150,000 clones, about 77% of which show up once; around 1.5% is in the top ten. Sequencing was carried out using PBMCs. All receptors derive from a female donor in good health and CMV-seronegative. Both conserved end residues are part of each CDR3. The D gene is left open where the match is weak. The size entry is marked missing in some rows and otherwise reads once, few, many or a size class.

CDR3aa,CDR3nt,d_gene,abundance,j_gene,v_gene
CASSFPPGQGKYEQYF,TGTGCCAGCAGCTTCCCCCCGGGACAGGGGAAATACGAGCAGTACTTC,TRBD1,.,TRBJ2-7,TRBV7-9
CASSLTGQANYEQYF,TGTGCCAGCAGCCTCACGGGACAGGCCAACTACGAGCAGTACTTC,TRBD1,.,TRBJ2-7,TRBV13
CASSPDKGANEKLFF,TGTGCCAGCAGTCCCGACAAAGGGGCTAATGAAAAACTGTTTTTT,.,.,TRBJ1-4,TRBV28
CASSDPQREPRETQYF,TGTGCCAGCAGTGACCCACAGCGGGAGCCCCGAGAGACCCAGTACTTC,TRBD2,.,TRBJ2-5,TRBV6-1
CASSLGTGRNTGELFF,TGTGCCAGCAGCTTAGGCACGGGGAGGAACACCGGGGAGCTGTTTTTT,.,.,TRBJ2-2,TRBV7-7
CASSVGQGTFQPQHF,TGTGCCAGCAGCGTAGGGCAGGGAACTTTTCAGCCCCAGCATTTT,.,few,TRBJ1-5,TRBV9
CASSPRTGERGYTF,TGTGCCAGCAGTCCGAGGACAGGGGAGAGGGGCTACACCTTC,TRBD1,.,TRBJ1-2,TRBV27
CASSFRSDRLDQPQHF,TGTGCCAGTAGTTTCCGGTCTGACAGATTGGATCAGCCCCAGCATTTT,.,.,TRBJ1-5,TRBV19
CASSPSGLVGGDEQFF,TGTGCCAGCAGCCCTTCGGGACTAGTGGGGGGGGATGAGCAGTTCTTC,TRBD2,.,TRBJ2-1,TRBV7-3
CASSDMAWHEQYF,TGTGCCAGCAGTGACATGGCTTGGCACGAGCAGTACTTC,.,.,TRBJ2-7,TRBV2
CASSYPTGTVTYEQYF,TGTGCCAGCAGTTACCCTACCGGGACAGTTACCTACGAGCAGTACTTC,TRBD1,.,TRBJ2-7,TRBV6-6
CASSLRLRETQYF,TGTGCTAGCAGCCTGCGACTGAGGGAGACCCAGTACTTC,.,.,TRBJ2-5,TRBV7-7
CASSQTAYNSPLHF,TGTGCCAGTAGTCAGACAGCATATAATTCACCCCTCCACTTT,.,.,TRBJ1-6,TRBV19
CASSAEGGGAYNEQFF,TGTGCCAGCAGTGCCGAGGGCGGGGGGGCCTACAATGAGCAGTTCTTC,TRBD2,.,TRBJ2-1,TRBV2
CASSLTGGNTEAFF,TGTGCCAGCAGCCTGACAGGGGGGAACACTGAAGCTTTCTTT,TRBD1,.,TRBJ1-1,TRBV28
CASSMPSGISNEQFF,TGTGCCAGTAGTATGCCCAGCGGGATCTCCAATGAGCAGTTCTTC,TRBD2,.,TRBJ2-1,TRBV19
CASSEAVAGGNNEQFF,TGTGCCAGCAGTGAAGCGGTAGCGGGGGGTAACAATGAGCAGTTCTTC,TRBD2,.,TRBJ2-1,TRBV2
CASRGKGGIYEQYF,TGTGCCAGCAGAGGGAAGGGCGGGATCTACGAGCAGTACTTC,.,few,TRBJ2-7,TRBV2
CASKWGGGQPQHF,TGTGCCAGCAAATGGGGGGGTGGTCAGCCCCAGCATTTT,.,.,TRBJ1-5,TRBV28
CASSFTSSNEQFF,TGTGCCAGCAGCTTTACTAGCAGTAATGAGCAGTTCTTC,.,.,TRBJ2-1,TRBV7-3
CASSSDIHTEAFF,TGCGCCAGCAGCTCCGACATACATACTGAAGCTTTCTTT,.,.,TRBJ1-1,TRBV5-1
CASSLQASGIQETQYF,TGTGCCAGCAGCTTACAAGCTTCAGGGATACAAGAGACCCAGTACTTC,.,.,TRBJ2-5,TRBV7-2
CASRTTGAVSETQYF,TGTGCCAGCAGAACGACAGGGGCGGTGTCGGAGACCCAGTACTTC,TRBD1,.,TRBJ2-5,TRBV6-5
CASSVVSRSYNEQFF,TGTGCCAGCAGCGTAGTATCCAGGTCCTACAATGAGCAGTTCTTC,.,.,TRBJ2-1,TRBV9
CASSGAEAFF,TGTGCTAGCTCAGGCGCTGAAGCTTTCTTT,.,many,TRBJ1-1,TRBV12-5
CASSSPSSGGFTGELFF,TGTGCCAGCAGCTCACCTTCTAGCGGGGGGTTCACCGGGGAGCTGTTTTTT,TRBD2,.,TRBJ2-2,TRBV7-2
CASSPFAGQGKAEAFF,TGTGCCAGCAGCCCGTTTGCGGGACAGGGGAAGGCTGAAGCTTTCTTT,TRBD1,.,TRBJ1-1,TRBV7-9
CASTEQGANYEQYF,TGTGCCAGCACCGAACAGGGGGCGAATTACGAGCAGTACTTC,TRBD1,.,TRBJ2-7,TRBV2
CASSLEQGQGQYF,TGTGCCAGCAGCTTAGAACAGGGACAGGGACAGTACTTC,TRBD1,.,TRBJ2-7,TRBV11-3
CASSARPGVVNSPLHF,TGTGCCAGCAGCGCCAGACCGGGGGTGGTCAATTCACCCCTCCACTTT,.,once,TRBJ1-6,TRBV9
CASTVVGGRNEQFF,TGTGCCAGCACCGTCGTCGGGGGGAGGAATGAGCAGTTCTTC,TRBD2,.,TRBJ2-1,TRBV6-1
CTSSHAEYRDPDTEAFF,TGCACCAGCAGCCACGCCGAATACAGGGACCCCGACACTGAAGCTTTCTTT,.,once,TRBJ1-1,TRBV1
CASSVRGTGNTEAFF,TGTGCCAGCAGCGTCAGGGGAACAGGGAACACTGAAGCTTTCTTT,.,few,TRBJ1-1,TRBV9
CASSPRGGIGNTEAFF,TGTGCCAGCAGCCCTAGAGGAGGGATTGGGAACACTGAAGCTTTCTTT,.,once,TRBJ1-1,TRBV7-8
CASSLWGRGSTEAFF,TGTGCCAGCAGCTTATGGGGCAGGGGGAGCACTGAAGCTTTCTTT,TRBD1,few,TRBJ1-1,TRBV7-6
CASSNDGVKTYGYTF,TGTGCCAGCAGCAACGACGGGGTAAAAACCTATGGCTACACCTTC,.,.,TRBJ1-2,TRBV7-3
CASSQGGTGDRAFF,TGCGCCAGCAGCCAAGGGGGGACAGGGGACCGAGCTTTCTTT,TRBD1,few,TRBJ1-1,TRBV4-1
CSVALNTEAFF,TGCAGCGTTGCTCTGAACACTGAAGCTTTCTTT,.,few,TRBJ1-1,TRBV29-1
CSVVRGLADTQYF,TGCAGCGTTGTTAGGGGGCTGGCAGATACGCAGTATTTT,TRBD1,.,TRBJ2-3,TRBV29-1
CASSQDGDSRNQPQHF,TGTGCCAGCAGCCAAGACGGAGACAGCCGAAATCAGCCCCAGCATTTT,.,.,TRBJ1-5,TRBV4-2
CASSPPGRTNEKLFF,TGTGCCAGCTCACCACCGGGCAGAACTAATGAAAAACTGTTTTTT,.,.,TRBJ1-4,TRBV18